The 5 T cell receptor beta chains in this list originate from one sample, sequenced in a study of T cell repertoires in cytomegalovirus infection. Their antigens remain unidentified. TCRdb processed the reads anew with MiXCR; each CDR3 protein has one entry. The sample comprises approximately 43,000 distinct CDR3 sequences, more than 20% of which are singletons, and 18% rests with the top ten. The source material was PBMCs, sequenced either directly or after in vitro stimulation (not recorded which). Receptor source: a human donor in good health (CMV status not recorded). Some clones in this sample may be carry-over from other donors' samples.

This clonotype was found a few times. The chain employs TRBV12-3 or TRBV12-4 and TRBJ1-2; D may be TRBD1 (5 bases). The V end was cut by 3 bases, the J end by 0 bases, with 8 bases between. CDR3 length: 14 residues. DNA of the CDR3: TGTGCCAGCAGTTTGTGGGGGTCTAACTATGGCTACACCTTC. Translation: CASSLWGSNYGYTF.

This clonotype was observed a handful of times. CDR3 amino acids: CASSTPGQSYEQYF. CDR3 sequence (DNA): TGTGCCAGCAGTACCCCGGGACAGAGCTACGAGCAGTACTTC. This sequence joins TRBV28 and TRBJ2-7, with 7 bases matching TRBD1. The V segment lost 5 bases and the J segment 3 bases; nucleotides outside the gene matches: 7. The CDR3 consists of 14 residues. CDR1 and CDR2 (germline): MDHEN, SYDVKM.

This sequence joins TRBV20-1 and TRBJ1-5; D call uncertain. V lost 1 base to trimming and J lost 0 bases, with 10 bases between them. CDR3 length: 15 amino acids. Germline V gene lookup returns CDR1 DFQATT and CDR2 SNEGSKA (reference sequence). The CDR3 here is CSARAYGDSNQPQHF. CDR3 DNA: TGCAGTGCTAGAGCTTACGGGGATAGCAATCAGCCCCAGCATTTT.

A remark on this clonotype: No conserved phenylalanine or tryptophan is present at the end of the CDR3, so a read error is the likely explanation. Because the CDR3's place on the DNA is in doubt, the DNA is left out and the CDR3 is given as listed by TCRdb. V is TRBV11-2 and J is TRBJ1-1; the table's D call of TRBD1 was not tested on the DNA. The germline CDR1 and CDR2 sequences are SGHAT and FQNNGV. The CDR3 region is 13 residues in length, termini included. CDR3 region: CASSLGAGTEAVY.

This clonotype was detected a few times. The V gene is TRBV29-1, the J gene TRBJ2-1; D not resolved. The CDR3 length is 12 residues. Trimming shortened V by 3 bases and J by 8 bases, and 11 bases separated the two germline ends. From germline, CDR1 is SQVTM and CDR2 ANQGSEA. CDR3: CSVEIVLDEQFF. CDR3 sequence (DNA): TGCAGCGTTGAGATAGTTTTGGATGAGCAGTTCTTC.